This TCR beta chain was identified during a study of T-cell memory formation after mild COVID-19. TCRdb passed the 5' RACE reads through MiXCR, listing each CDR3 protein once. This table has some 110,000 distinct CDR3 sequences, around 12% appearing once. Germline CDR1 SGHTA, CDR2 FQGNSA. With 3 bases removed from V and 3 bases from J, the gap between germline ends came to 15 bases. The CDR3 totals 15 residues. The specimen sequenced was PBMCs or a T cell subset sorted from them (not recorded which). The TCR sequence derives from an adult woman who had mild COVID-19 (a few samples of this study predate the infection). Cell type and time point are not known. V usage is TRBV7-2 and J usage is TRBJ2-7, with D perhaps matching TRBD1 (6 bases). As DNA, the CDR3 is TGTGCCAGCAGCTTTACCGGGACAAACCTCTACGAGCAGTACTTC. Amino acid sequence: CASSFTGTNLYEQYF.